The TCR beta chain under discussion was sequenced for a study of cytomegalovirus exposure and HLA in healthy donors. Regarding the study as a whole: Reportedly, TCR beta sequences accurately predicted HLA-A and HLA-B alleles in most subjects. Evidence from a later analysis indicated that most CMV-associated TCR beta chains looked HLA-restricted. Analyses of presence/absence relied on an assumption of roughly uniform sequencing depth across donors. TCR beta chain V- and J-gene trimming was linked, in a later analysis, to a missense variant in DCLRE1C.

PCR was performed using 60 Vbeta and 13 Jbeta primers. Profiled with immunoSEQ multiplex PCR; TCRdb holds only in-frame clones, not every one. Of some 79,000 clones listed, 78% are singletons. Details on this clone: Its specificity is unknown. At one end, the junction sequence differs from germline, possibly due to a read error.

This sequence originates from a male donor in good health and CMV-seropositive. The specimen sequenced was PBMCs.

The CDR3 sequence: CASSQDQGDQPQHF. The DNA for the CDR3 is TGTGCCAGCAGCCAAGATCAGGGGGATCAACCCCAGCATTTT. This sequence joins TRBV4-2 and TRBJ1-5; TRBD1 aligns across 7 bases. Germline CDR1 LGHNA, CDR2 YNFKEQ. The CDR3 is 14 amino acids.